Detailed here is one TCR beta chain. Germline CDR1 is MNHNY and CDR2 is SVGAGI (reference sequence). The ends were cut back, 6 bases at V and 0 bases at J, with 12 bases in the middle. The CDR3 spans 16 residues. Profiling relied on immunoSEQ multiplex PCR, and the TCRdb table lists in-frame clones only, not all of them. This table has 250,000 to 350,000 clones, more than 70% appearing once. The data originate from a study of blood T cell repertoires in COVID-19. This TCR derives from a woman under 40 who had recovered from COVID-19. Source material: peripheral blood. V and J are TRBV6-6 and TRBJ1-6; D possibly corresponds to TRBD1 (5 bases). The CDR3 sequence: CASRYGDSSYNSPLHF. DNA of the CDR3: TGTGCCAGCAGATACGGAGACAGCTCCTATAATTCACCCCTCCACTTT.